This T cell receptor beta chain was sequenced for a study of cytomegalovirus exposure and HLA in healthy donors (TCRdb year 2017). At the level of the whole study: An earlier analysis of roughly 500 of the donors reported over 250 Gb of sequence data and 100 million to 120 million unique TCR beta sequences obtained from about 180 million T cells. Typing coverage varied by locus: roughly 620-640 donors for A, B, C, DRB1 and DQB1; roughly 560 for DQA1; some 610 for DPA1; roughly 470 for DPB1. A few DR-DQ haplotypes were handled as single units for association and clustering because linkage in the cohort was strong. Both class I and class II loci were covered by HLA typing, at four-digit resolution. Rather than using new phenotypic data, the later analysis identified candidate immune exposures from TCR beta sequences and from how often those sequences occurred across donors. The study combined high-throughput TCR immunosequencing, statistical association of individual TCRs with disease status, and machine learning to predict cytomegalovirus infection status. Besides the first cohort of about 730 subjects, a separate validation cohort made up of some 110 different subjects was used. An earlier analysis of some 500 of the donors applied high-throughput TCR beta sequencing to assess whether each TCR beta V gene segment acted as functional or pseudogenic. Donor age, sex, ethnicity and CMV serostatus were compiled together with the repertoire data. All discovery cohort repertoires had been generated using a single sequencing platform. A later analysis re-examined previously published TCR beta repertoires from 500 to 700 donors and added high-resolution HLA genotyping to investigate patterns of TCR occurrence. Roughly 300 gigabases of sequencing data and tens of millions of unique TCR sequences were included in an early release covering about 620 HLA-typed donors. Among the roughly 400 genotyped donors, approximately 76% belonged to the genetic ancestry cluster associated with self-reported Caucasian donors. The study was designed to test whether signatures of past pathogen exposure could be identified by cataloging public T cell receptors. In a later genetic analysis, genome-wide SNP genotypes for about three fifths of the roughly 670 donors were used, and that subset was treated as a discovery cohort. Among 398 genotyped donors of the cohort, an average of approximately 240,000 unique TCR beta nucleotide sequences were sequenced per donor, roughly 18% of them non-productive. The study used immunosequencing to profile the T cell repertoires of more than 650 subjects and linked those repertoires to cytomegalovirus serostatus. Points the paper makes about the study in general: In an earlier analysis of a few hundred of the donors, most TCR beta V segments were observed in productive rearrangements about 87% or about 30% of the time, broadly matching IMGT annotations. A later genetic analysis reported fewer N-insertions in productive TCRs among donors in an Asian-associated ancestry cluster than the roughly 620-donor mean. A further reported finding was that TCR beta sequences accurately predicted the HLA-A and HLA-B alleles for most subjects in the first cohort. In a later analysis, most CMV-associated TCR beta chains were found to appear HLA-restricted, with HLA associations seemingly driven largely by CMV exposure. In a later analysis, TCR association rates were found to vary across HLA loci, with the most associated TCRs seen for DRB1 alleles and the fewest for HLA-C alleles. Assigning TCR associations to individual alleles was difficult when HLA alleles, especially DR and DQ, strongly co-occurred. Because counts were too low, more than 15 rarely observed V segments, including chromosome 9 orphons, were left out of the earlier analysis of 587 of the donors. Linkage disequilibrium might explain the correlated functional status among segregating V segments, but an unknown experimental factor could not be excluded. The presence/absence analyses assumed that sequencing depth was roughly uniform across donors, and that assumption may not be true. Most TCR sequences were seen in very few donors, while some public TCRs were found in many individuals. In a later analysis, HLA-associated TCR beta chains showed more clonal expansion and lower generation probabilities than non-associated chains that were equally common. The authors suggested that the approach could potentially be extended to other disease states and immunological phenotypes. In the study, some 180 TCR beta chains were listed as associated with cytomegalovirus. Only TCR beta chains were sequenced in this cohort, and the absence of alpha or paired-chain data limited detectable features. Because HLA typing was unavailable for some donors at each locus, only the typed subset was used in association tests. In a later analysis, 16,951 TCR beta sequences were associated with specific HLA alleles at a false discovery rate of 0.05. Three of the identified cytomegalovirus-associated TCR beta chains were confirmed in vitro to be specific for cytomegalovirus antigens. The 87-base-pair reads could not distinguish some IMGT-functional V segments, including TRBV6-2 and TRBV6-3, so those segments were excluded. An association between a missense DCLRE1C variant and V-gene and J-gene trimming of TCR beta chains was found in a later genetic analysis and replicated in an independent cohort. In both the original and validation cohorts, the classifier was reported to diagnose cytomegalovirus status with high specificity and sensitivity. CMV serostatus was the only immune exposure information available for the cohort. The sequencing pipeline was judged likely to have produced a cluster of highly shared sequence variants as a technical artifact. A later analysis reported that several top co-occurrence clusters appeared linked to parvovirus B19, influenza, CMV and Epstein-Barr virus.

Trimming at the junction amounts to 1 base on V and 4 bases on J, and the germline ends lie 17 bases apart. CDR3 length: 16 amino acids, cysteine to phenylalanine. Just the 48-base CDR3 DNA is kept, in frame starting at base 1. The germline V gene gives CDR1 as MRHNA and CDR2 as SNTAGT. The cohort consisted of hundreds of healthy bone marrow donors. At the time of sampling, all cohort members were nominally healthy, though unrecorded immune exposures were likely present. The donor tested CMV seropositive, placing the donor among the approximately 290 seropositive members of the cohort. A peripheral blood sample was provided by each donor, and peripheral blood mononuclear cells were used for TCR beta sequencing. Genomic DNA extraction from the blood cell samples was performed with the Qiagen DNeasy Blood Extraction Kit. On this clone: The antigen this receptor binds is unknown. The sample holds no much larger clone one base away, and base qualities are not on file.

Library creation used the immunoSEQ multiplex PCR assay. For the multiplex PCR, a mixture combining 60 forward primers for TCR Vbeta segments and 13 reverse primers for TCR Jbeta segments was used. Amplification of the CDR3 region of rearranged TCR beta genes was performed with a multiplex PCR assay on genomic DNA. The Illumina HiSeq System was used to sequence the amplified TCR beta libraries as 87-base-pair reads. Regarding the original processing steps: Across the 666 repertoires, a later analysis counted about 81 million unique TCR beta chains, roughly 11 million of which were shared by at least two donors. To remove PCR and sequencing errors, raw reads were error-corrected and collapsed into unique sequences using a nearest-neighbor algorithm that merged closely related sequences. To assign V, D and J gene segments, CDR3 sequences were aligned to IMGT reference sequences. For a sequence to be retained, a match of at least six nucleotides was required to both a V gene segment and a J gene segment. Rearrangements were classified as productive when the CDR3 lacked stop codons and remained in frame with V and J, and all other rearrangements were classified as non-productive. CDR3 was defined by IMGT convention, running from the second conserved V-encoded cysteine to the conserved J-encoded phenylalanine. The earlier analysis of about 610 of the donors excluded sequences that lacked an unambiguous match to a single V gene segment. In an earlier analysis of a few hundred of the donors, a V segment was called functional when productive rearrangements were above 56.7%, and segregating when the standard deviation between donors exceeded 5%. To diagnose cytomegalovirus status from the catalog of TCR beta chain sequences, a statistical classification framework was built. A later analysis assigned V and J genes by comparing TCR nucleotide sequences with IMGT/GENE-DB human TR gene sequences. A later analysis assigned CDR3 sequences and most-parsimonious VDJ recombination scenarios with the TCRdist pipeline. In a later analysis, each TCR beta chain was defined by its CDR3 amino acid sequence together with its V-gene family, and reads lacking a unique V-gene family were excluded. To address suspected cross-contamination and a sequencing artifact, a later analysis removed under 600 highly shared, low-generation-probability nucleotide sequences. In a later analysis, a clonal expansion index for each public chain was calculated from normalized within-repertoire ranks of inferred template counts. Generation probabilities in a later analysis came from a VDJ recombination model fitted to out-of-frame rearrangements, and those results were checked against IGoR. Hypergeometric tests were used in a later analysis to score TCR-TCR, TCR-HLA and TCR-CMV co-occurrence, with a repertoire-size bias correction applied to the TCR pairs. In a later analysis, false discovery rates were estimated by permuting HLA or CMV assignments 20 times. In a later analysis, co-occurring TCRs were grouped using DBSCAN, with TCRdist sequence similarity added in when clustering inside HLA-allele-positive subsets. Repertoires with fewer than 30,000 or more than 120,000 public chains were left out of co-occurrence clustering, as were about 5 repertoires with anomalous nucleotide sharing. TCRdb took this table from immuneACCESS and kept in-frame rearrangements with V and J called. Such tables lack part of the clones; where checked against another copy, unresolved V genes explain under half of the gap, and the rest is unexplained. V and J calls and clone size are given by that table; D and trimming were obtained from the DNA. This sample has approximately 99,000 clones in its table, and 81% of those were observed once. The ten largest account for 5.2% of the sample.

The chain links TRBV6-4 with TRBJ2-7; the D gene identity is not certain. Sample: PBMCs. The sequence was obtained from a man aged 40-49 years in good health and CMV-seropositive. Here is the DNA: TGTGCCAGCAGTGACTTGAGGCTCTATTGGGTTTACGAGCAGTACTTC. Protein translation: CASSDLRLYWVYEQYF.